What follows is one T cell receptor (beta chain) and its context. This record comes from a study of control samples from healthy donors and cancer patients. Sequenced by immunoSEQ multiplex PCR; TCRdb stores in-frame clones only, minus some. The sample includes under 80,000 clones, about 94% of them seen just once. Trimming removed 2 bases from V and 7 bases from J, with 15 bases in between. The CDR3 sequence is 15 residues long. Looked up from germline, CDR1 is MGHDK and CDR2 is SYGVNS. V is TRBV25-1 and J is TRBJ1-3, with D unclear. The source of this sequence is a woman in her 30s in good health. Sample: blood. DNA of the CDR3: TGTGCCAGCAGTGAAGGTGTCGACATTTGGAACACCATATATTTT. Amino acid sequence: CASSEGVDIWNTIYF.